This T cell receptor (beta chain) was captured in a study of cytomegalovirus exposure and HLA in healthy donors. The study's findings and limits: Earlier findings revealed that most TCR beta V segments proved productive either about 87% or about 30% of the time.

About this clone itself: The target antigen is unknown.

The ends lost 7 bases at V and 9 bases at J; junction bases unmatched: 3. The CDR3 is 13 amino acids. From germline, CDR1 is WSHSY and CDR2 SAAADI. The PCR used 60 Vbeta and 13 Jbeta primers. TCRdb's copy holds only in-frame clones and misses some; the assay was immunoSEQ multiplex PCR. The sample lists about 190,000 clones; roughly 79% were seen once. The TCR sequence derives from a woman aged 18-29 years in good health and CMV-seronegative. Sequencing was done on a sample of PBMCs. The J gene is TRBJ2-1, the V gene TRBV10-2; 13 bases are shared with TRBD2. The CDR3 DNA follows: TGCGCCAGCACTTGGACTAGCGGGAGTGAGCAGTTCTTC. Its translation: CASTWTSGSEQFF.